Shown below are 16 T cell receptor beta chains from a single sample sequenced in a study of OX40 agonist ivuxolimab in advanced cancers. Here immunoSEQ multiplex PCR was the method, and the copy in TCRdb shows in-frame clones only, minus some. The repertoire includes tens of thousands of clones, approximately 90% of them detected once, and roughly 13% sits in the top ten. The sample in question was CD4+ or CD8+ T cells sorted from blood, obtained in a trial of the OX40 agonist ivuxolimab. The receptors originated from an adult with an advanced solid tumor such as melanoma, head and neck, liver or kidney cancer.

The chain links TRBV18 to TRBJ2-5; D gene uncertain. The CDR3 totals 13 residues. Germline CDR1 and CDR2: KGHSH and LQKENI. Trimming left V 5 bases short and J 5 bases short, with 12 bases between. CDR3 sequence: CASSNDLEETQYF. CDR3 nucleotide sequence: TGTGCCAGCTCAAACGACCTTGAGGAGACCCAGTACTTC.

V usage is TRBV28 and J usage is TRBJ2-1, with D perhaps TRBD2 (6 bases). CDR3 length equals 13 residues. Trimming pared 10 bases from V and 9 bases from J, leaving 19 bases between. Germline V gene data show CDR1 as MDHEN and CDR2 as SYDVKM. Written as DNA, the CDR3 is TGTGCCACCACCGGGACTGGCAGCGGTGAGCAGTTCTTC. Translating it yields CATTGTGSGEQFF.

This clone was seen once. The CDR3 bases are TGTGCCAGCAGTGAGAACATTTCCTACGAGCAGTACTTC. Its translation is CASSENISYEQYF. This sequence joins TRBV6-1 and TRBJ2-7; D gene unclear. CDR1 and CDR2 from the germline V gene are MNHNS and SASEGT. Trimming shortened V by 3 bases and J by 1 base, and 7 bases separated the two germline ends. This CDR3 has 13 residues.

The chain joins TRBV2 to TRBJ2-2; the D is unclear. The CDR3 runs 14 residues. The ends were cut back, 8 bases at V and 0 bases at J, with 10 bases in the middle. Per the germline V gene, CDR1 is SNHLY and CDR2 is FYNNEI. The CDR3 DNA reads TGTGCCAGCGCCCGAGAAGCGAACACCGGGGAGCTGTTTTTT. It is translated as CASAREANTGELFF.

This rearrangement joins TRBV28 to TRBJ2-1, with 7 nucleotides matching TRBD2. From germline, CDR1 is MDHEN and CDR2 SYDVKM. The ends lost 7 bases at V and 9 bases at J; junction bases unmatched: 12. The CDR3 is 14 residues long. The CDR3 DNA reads TGTGCCAGCACCCCGGGGGGTAGCTGGGGTGAGCAGTTCTTC. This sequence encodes CASTPGGSWGEQFF.

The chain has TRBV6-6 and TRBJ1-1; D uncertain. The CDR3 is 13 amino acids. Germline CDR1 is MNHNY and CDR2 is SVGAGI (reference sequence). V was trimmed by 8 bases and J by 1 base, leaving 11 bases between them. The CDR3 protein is CASGVTPNTEAFF. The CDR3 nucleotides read TGTGCCAGCGGTGTGACACCGAACACTGAAGCTTTCTTT.

CDR3 bases: TGCGCCAGCAGCCAGGGACTAGCGAGAGCCGAGCAGTACTTC. Its protein product is CASSQGLARAEQYF. This chain connects TRBV4-1 to TRBJ2-7, with 10 bases aligning to TRBD2. V shed 3 bases, J shed 6 bases, and the junction held 5 bases outside the gene matches. CDR1 is MGHRA, CDR2 YSYEKL, per germline. The CDR3 has 14 residues.

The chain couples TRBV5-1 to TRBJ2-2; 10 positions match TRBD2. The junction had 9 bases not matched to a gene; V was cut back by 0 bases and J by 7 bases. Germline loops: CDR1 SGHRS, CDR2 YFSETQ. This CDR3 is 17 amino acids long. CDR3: CASSLVYLAGALGELFF. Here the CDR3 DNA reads TGCGCCAGCAGCTTGGTATATCTAGCGGGAGCTCTCGGGGAGCTGTTTTTT. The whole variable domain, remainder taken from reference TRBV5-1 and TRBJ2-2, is KAGVTQTPRYLIKTRGQQVTLSCSPISGHRSVSWYQQTPGQGLQFLFEYFSETQRNKGNFPGRFSGRQFSNSRSEMNVSTLELGDSALYLCASSLVYLAGALGELFFGEGSRLTVL.

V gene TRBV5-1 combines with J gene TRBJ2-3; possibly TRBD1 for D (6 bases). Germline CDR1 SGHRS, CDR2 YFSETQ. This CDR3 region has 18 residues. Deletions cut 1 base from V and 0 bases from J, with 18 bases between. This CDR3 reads CASSLPVDSSISTDTQYF. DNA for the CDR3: TGCGCCAGCAGCTTGCCCGTGGACAGTTCAATTAGCACAGATACGCAGTATTTT. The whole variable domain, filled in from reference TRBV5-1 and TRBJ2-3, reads KAGVTQTPRYLIKTRGQQVTLSCSPISGHRSVSWYQQTPGQGLQFLFEYFSETQRNKGNFPGRFSGRQFSNSRSEMNVSTLELGDSALYLCASSLPVDSSISTDTQYFGPGTRLTVL.

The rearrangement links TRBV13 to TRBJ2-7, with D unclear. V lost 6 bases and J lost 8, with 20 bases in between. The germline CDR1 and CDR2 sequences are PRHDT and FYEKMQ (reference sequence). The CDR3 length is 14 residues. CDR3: CASRMDHLLSQQYF. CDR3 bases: TGTGCCAGCAGGATGGATCACCTTCTATCCCAGCAGTACTTC.

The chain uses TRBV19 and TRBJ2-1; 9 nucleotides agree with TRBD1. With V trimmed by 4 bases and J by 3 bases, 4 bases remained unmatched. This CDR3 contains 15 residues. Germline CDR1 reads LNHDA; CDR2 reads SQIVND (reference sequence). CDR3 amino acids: CASSKRTGDYNEQFF. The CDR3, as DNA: TGTGCCAGTAGTAAAAGGACAGGGGACTACAATGAGCAGTTCTTC.

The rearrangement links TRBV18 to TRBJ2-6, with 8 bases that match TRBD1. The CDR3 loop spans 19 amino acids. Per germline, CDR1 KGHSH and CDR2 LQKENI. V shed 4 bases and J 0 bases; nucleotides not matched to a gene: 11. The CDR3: CASSHIPGQVISGANVLTF. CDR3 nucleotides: TGTGCCAGCTCACACATCCCGGGACAGGTTATCTCTGGGGCCAACGTCCTGACTTTC.

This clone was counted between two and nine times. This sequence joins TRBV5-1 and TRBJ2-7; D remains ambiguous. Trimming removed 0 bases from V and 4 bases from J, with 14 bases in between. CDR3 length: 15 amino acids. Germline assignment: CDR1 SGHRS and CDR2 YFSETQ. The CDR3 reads CASSLASQWVYEQYF. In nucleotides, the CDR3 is TGCGCCAGCAGCTTGGCATCCCAGTGGGTATACGAGCAGTACTTC. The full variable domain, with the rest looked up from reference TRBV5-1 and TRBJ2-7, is KAGVTQTPRYLIKTRGQQVTLSCSPISGHRSVSWYQQTPGQGLQFLFEYFSETQRNKGNFPGRFSGRQFSNSRSEMNVSTLELGDSALYLCASSLASQWVYEQYFGPGTRLTVT.

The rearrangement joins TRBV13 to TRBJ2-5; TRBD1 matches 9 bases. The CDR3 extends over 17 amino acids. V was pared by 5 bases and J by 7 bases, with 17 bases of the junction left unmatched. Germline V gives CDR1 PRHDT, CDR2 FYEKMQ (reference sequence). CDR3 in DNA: TGTGCCAGCAGCACCACCATCAGAGACAGGGGGGGAACGACCCAGTACTTC. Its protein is CASSTTIRDRGGTTQYF.

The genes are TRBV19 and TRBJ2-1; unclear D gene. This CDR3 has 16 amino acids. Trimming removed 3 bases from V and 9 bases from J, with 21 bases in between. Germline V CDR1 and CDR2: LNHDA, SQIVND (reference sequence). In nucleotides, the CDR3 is TGTGCCAGTAGTATCCTTCTGGGAAGAAAGGTGGTTGAGCAGTTCTTC. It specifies CASSILLGRKVVEQFF.

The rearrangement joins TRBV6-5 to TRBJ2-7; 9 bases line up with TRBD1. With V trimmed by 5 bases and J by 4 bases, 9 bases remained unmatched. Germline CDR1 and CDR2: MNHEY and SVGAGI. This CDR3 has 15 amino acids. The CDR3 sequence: CASSVTGGGIYEQYF. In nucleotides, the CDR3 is TGTGCCAGCAGTGTCACAGGGGGCGGGATATACGAGCAGTACTTC.